A selection of T cell receptor beta chains follows, all from one sample in a study of cytomegalovirus exposure and HLA in healthy donors. The protocol was immunoSEQ multiplex PCR, while the TCRdb copy is restricted to in-frame clones and leaves out a portion. Altogether approximately 200,000 clones are present, about 81% being singletons, with the ten largest covering around 1.9%. Sequencing was carried out using PBMCs. Source of these receptors: a woman between 18 and 29 years old in good health and CMV-seropositive. CDR3s include the opening cysteine and the closing phenylalanine or tryptophan. A D gene is named only where the DNA matches it firmly. Clone size is given for some rows only: seen once, a few or many times, or a class if the clone is expanded.

j_call: TRBJ1-2; v_call: TRBV7-9; clone_size: few; d_call: -; cdr3_length: 14; cdr3_nt: TGTGCCAGCAGGTATACAGGCTCTCCGCTTGGCTACACCTTC; cdr3_aa: CASRYTGSPLGYTF
j_call: TRBJ2-5; v_call: TRBV7-9; clone_size: once; d_call: -; cdr3_length: 14; cdr3_nt: TGTTCCAGCAGCTCGACGCTAGCCAGAGAGACCCAGTACTTC; cdr3_aa: CSSSSTLARETQYF
j_call: TRBJ2-3; v_call: TRBV19; clone_size: few; d_call: TRBD2; cdr3_length: 15; cdr3_nt: TGTGCCAGTAGTTGGCGGGGGGGCCTCACAGATACGCAGTATTTT; cdr3_aa: CASSWRGGLTDTQYF
j_call: TRBJ2-5; v_call: TRBV6-5; clone_size: -; d_call: TRBD2; cdr3_length: 15; cdr3_nt: TGTGCCAGCAGCTTACTAGCGGGGGTTAAAGAGACCCAGTACTTC; cdr3_aa: CASSLLAGVKETQYF
j_call: TRBJ2-7; v_call: TRBV7-2; clone_size: -; d_call: TRBD1; cdr3_length: 14; cdr3_nt: TGTGCCAGCAGCTGGGACAGGGGCGGATACGAGCAGTACTTC; cdr3_aa: CASSWDRGGYEQYF
j_call: TRBJ2-7; v_call: TRBV5-1; clone_size: -; d_call: TRBD2; cdr3_length: 14; cdr3_nt: TGCGCCAGCAGCTCCGGGACTAGCGGCTACGAGCAGTACTTC; cdr3_aa: CASSSGTSGYEQYF
j_call: TRBJ2-3; v_call: TRBV9; clone_size: -; d_call: TRBD2; cdr3_length: 17; cdr3_nt: TGTGCCAGCAGCACCCTCAGAAGCGGGGGGGCGGAAGATACGCAGTATTTT; cdr3_aa: CASSTLRSGGAEDTQYF
j_call: TRBJ2-3; v_call: TRBV7-3; clone_size: -; d_call: -; cdr3_length: 14; cdr3_nt: TGTGCCAGCAGCTTGTCACTAAGCACAGATACGCAGTATTTT; cdr3_aa: CASSLSLSTDTQYF
j_call: TRBJ1-4; v_call: TRBV9; clone_size: -; d_call: TRBD1; cdr3_length: 15; cdr3_nt: TGTGCCAGCAGCGTGACAGGGGGAACTAATGAAAAACTGTTTTTT; cdr3_aa: CASSVTGGTNEKLFF
j_call: TRBJ1-2; v_call: TRBV7-3; clone_size: once; d_call: -; cdr3_length: 14; cdr3_nt: TGTGCCAGCAGCTTAACGTCACAGGGCCATGGCTACACCTTC; cdr3_aa: CASSLTSQGHGYTF
j_call: TRBJ2-7; v_call: TRBV6-6; clone_size: few; d_call: -; cdr3_length: 14; cdr3_nt: TGTGCCAGCAGTTCAGGGTGGATCTCCTACGAGCAGTACTTC; cdr3_aa: CASSSGWISYEQYF
j_call: TRBJ2-2; v_call: TRBV29-1; clone_size: -; d_call: -; cdr3_length: 14; cdr3_nt: TGCAGCGTTGAAAAAGGACTTAACACCGGGGAGCTGTTTTTT; cdr3_aa: CSVEKGLNTGELFF
j_call: TRBJ2-7; v_call: TRBV5-1; clone_size: -; d_call: -; cdr3_length: 13; cdr3_nt: TGCGCCAGCAGCCCCTACCCGACAAACGAGCAGTACTTC; cdr3_aa: CASSPYPTNEQYF